A selection of T cell receptor beta chains follows, all from one sample in a study of blood T cell repertoires in COVID-19. Repertoires were generated with immunoSEQ multiplex PCR, while TCRdb's copy carries only in-frame clones and drops some. The sample lists some 320,000 clones, around 87% seen once, with roughly 8% in the top ten. Material: peripheral blood. These receptor sequences come from a woman aged 45-65 years who had recovered from COVID-19. The CDR3 runs from the conserved cysteine through the conserved F or W. The D gene is left open where the match is weak. Clone size is not always given. Where it is, it says once, few, many or a class for expanded clones.

abundance,j_gene,d_gene,v_gene,CDR3aa,CDR3nt
.,TRBJ2-7,.,TRBV20-1,CSARAFGEQYF,TGCAGTGCTAGAGCCTTCGGCGAGCAGTACTTC
once,TRBJ1-2,.,TRBV7-2,CASSSNSRLGGYTF,TGTGCCAGCAGCTCAAATTCCAGGCTTGGTGGCTACACCTTC
.,TRBJ1-2,.,TRBV10-3,CAISESRGGYTF,TGTGCCATCAGTGAGTCTAGGGGTGGCTACACCTTC
.,TRBJ1-5,.,TRBV28,CASGQGGTNQPQHF,TGTGCCAGCGGCCAGGGTGGGACAAATCAGCCCCAGCATTTT
.,TRBJ2-1,TRBD2,TRBV7-9,CASSVWGGGGLSRDEQFF,TGTGCCAGCAGCGTCTGGGGAGGCGGGGGGCTTTCCAGGGATGAGCAGTTCTTC
.,TRBJ1-5,TRBD1,TRBV3-1/TRBV3-2,CASSQTGDNQPQHF,TGTGCCAGCAGCCAGACAGGGGACAATCAGCCCCAGCATTTT
.,TRBJ1-3,.,TRBV5-6,CASSSQEGGVWDFGNTIYF,TGTGCCAGCAGCTCCCAGGAAGGGGGTGTATGGGATTTTGGAAACACCATATATTTT
few,TRBJ1-5,.,TRBV19,CASMPGINQPQHF,TGTGCCAGTATGCCAGGGATCAATCAGCCCCAGCATTTT
.,TRBJ2-3,.,TRBV19,CASSRGHRSTDTQYF,TGTGCCAGTAGTAGGGGACATCGTAGCACAGATACGCAGTATTTT
.,TRBJ2-3,.,TRBV6-5,CASSWGGRDTQYF,TGTGCCAGCAGTTGGGGGGGGCGAGATACGCAGTATTTT
.,TRBJ2-3,TRBD2,TRBV5-1,CASSLGLAGPDTQYF,TGCGCCAGCAGCTTGGGACTAGCGGGGCCAGATACGCAGTATTTT
.,TRBJ1-5,.,TRBV2,CASRDTQPQHF,TGTGCCAGCAGGGACACTCAGCCCCAGCATTTT
.,TRBJ1-4,.,TRBV9,CASSAEGQEKLFF,TGTGCCAGCAGCGCGGAGGGGCAGGAAAAACTGTTTTTT
.,TRBJ1-5,.,TRBV19,CASSERSHRNQPQHF,TGTGCCAGTAGTGAGAGGTCACACCGCAATCAGCCCCAGCATTTT